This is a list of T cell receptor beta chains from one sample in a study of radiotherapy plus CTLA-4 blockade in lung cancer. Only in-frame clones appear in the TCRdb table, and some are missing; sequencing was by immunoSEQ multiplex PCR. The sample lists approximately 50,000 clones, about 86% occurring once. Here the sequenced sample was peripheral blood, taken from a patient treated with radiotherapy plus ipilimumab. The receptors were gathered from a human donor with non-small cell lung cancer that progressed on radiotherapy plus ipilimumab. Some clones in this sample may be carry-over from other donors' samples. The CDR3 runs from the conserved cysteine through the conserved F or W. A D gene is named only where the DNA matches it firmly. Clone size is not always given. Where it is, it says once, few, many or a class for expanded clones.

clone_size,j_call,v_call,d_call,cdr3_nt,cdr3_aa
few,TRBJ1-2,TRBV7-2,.,TGTGCCAGCAGTAATGGACGGGGAGTCTATGGCTACACCTTC,CASSNGRGVYGYTF
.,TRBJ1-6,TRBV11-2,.,TGTGCCAGCAGCTTAGGGTGGAGGGCTTCACCCCTCCACTTT,CASSLGWRASPLHF
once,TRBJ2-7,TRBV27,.,TGTGCCAGCAGCCGATCACGGGAATTAACCTACGAGCAGTACTTC,CASSRSRELTYEQYF
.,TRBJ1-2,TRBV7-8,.,TGTGCCAGCAGCCCCGGGATTCCAGCTAACTATGGCTACACCTTC,CASSPGIPANYGYTF
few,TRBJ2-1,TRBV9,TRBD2,TGTGCCAGCAGTACAAGGCGGACTAGCGGGAGTGGAGTGAACAATGAGCAGTTCTTC,CASSTRRTSGSGVNNEQFF
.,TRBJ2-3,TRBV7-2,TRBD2,TGTGCCAGCAGCAACCTAGGACTAGCGGGAGTTGTGCAGTATTTT,CASSNLGLAGVVQYF
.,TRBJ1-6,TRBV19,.,TGTGCCAGTAGGATGAGGGTTTCCGATTCACCCCTCCACTTT,CASRMRVSDSPLHF
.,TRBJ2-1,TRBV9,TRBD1,TGTGCCAGCAGCACCGCCGGGACAGGCCTCAATGAGCAGTTCTTC,CASSTAGTGLNEQFF
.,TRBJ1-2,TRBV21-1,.,TGTGCCACCCCTTTAGATTGGTGCTCTAACTATGGCTACACCTTC,CATPLDWCSNYGYTF
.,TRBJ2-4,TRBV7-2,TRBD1,TGTGCCAGCAGCCCCCGACAGGGGGCGGTAAACATTCAGTACTTC,CASSPRQGAVNIQYF
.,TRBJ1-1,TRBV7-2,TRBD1,TGTGCCAGCAGTTGGACAGGTGGAAACACTGAAGCTTTCTTT,CASSWTGGNTEAFF
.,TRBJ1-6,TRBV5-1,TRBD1,TGCGCCAGCAGCATGATGCCGACAGGGCCGGAAACACCCCTCCACTTT,CASSMMPTGPETPLHF